Sequencing of this TCR beta chain was carried out in a study of control samples from healthy donors and cancer patients. From germline, CDR1 is SGHTA and CDR2 FQGTGA. This CDR3 has 15 amino acids. V was clipped by 2 bases and J by 0 bases, with 8 bases between them. Clones were read by immunoSEQ multiplex PCR, and TCRdb kept only the in-frame ones, dropping some. This sample has fewer than 90,000 clones, with over 75% found just once. Sequencing input: blood. This sequence joins TRBV7-3 and TRBJ2-1; possible D gene TRBD1, 6 bases. The TCR sequence derives from a man between 50 and 59 years old in good health. CDR3 residues: CASSLEDSSYNEQFF. CDR3 in DNA: TGTGCCAGCAGCTTAGAGGACAGCTCCTACAATGAGCAGTTCTTC. The full variable domain, rest sourced from reference TRBV7-3 and TRBJ2-1, is GAGVSQTPSNKVTEKGKYVELRCDPISGHTALYWYRQSLGQGPEFLIYFQGTGAADDSGLPNDRFFAVRPEGSVSTLKIQRTERGDSAVYLCASSLEDSSYNEQFFGPGTRLTVL.